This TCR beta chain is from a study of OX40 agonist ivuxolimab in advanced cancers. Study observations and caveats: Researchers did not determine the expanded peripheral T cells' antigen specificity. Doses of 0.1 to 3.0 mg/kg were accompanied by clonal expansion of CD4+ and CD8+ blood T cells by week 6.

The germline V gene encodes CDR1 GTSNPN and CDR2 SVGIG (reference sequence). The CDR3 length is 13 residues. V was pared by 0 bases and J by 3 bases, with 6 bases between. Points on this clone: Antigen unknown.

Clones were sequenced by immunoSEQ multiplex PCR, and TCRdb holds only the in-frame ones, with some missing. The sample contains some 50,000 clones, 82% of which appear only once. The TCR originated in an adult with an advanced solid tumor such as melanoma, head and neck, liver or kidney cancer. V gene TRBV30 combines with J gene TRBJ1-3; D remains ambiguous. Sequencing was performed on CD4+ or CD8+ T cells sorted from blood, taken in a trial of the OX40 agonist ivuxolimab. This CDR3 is CAWSVLLGNTIYF. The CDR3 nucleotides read TGTGCCTGGAGTGTTCTCCTTGGAAACACCATATATTTT.